Following are 14 T cell receptor beta chains from one sample sequenced in a study of blood T cells in healthy people across ages. Primed by a sample-barcoded 5' primer and a J-beta primer mix, a second PCR proceeded for 7 to 11 cycles. TCRdb re-derived calls from the 5' RACE reads in MiXCR, one entry per CDR3 protein. The sample contains 710,000 or so distinct CDR3 sequences, about 34% of which appear only once. The sample was blood. The source of these receptors is a woman aged 80 or over in good health.

This clonotype was counted ten times or more. A single base separates this from a much larger clone, so it may be a read error. The chain is built from TRBV2 and TRBJ1-2; D is uncertain. Trimming shortened V by 5 bases and J by 8 bases, and 9 bases separated the two germline ends. In germline, CDR1 is SNHLY, CDR2 FYNNEI. The CDR3 totals 11 residues. CDR3 amino acids: CASSIGSGYTF. The DNA of the CDR3 is TGTGCCAGCAGTATCGGTTCCGGCTACACCTTC.

The table lists this clonotype with many counts. The chain joins TRBV7-2 to TRBJ1-2; D call uncertain. CDR3 size: 15 residues. Trimming pared 5 bases from V and 0 bases from J, leaving 13 bases between. In germline, CDR1 is SGHTA, CDR2 FQGNSA. The CDR3 sequence is CASSPRLATNYGYTF. The CDR3 DNA is TGTGCCAGCAGCCCGAGACTGGCGACTAACTATGGCTACACCTTC.

The rearrangement uses TRBV5-1 and TRBJ1-2; possible D gene TRBD1, 5 bases. The CDR3 runs 15 residues. The V gene's germline CDR1 is SGHRS and CDR2 YFSETQ. V was pared by 4 bases and J by 4 bases, with 17 bases between. The CDR3 region is CASSLDGTGAYGYTF. In DNA form, the CDR3 reads TGCGCCAGCAGCCTCGACGGGACGGGTGCCTATGGCTACACCTTC.

On this clonotype: This is likely a read error, given that the CDR3 carries no conserved phenylalanine or tryptophan at its end. The chain combines TRBV12-3 or TRBV12-4 with TRBJ2-3; 10 nucleotides align to TRBD2. V shed 3 bases, J shed 0 bases, and the junction held 9 bases outside the gene matches. The CDR3 has 18 residues. The CDR3 nucleotides are TGTGCCAGCAGTTTCCGTGGGACTAGCGCAGCTAGCACAGATACGCAGTATTCT. Amino acid sequence: CASSFRGTSAASTDTQYS.

This clonotype was seen repeatedly, ten times or more. This chain joins TRBV9 and TRBJ2-7; D is undetermined. V lost 2 bases and J lost 5, with 11 bases in between. The germline V gene encodes CDR1 SGDLS and CDR2 YYNGEE. The CDR3 totals 13 residues. CDR3 nucleotide sequence: TGTGCCAGCAGCGTTAACCCCTGGGACGAGCAGTACTTC. Amino acids: CASSVNPWDEQYF.

This rearrangement joins TRBV20-1 to TRBJ2-4; TRBD2 matches 13 bases. The J call is in doubt because the DNA end fits TRBJ2-5 better. Germline V gene data show CDR1 as DFQATT and CDR2 as SNEGSKA (reference sequence). CDR3 length: 15 amino acids. This chain's CDR3 is CSARDTSGREQTQYF. The CDR3 DNA reads TGCAGTGCTAGAGATACTAGCGGGAGGGAGCAGACCCAGTACTTC.

The chain employs TRBV9 and TRBJ2-1; no firm D call. This CDR3 has 15 residues. Germline values: CDR1 SGDLS, CDR2 YYNGEE. V lost 3 bases and J 4 bases, leaving 14 bases between the germline ends. DNA of the CDR3: TGTGCCAGCAGCGAAAGGGTTGCACTTTACAATGAGCAGTTCTTC. Protein sequence: CASSERVALYNEQFF.

The J gene is TRBJ2-7, the V gene TRBV27, with 9 bases identical to TRBD1. The J call is doubtful: the DNA matches TRBJ2-5 better. The CDR3 runs to 14 residues. Germline V lookup: CDR1 MNHEY, CDR2 SMNVEV (reference sequence). The CDR3, as DNA: TGTGCCAGCACCCTACAGGGGGCGAAAGAGACCCAGTACTTC. It is translated as CASTLQGAKETQYF.

This clonotype was detected many times. The chain carries TRBV10-3 and TRBJ2-1; D gene uncertain. Trimming left V 4 bases short and J 4 bases short, with 11 bases between. CDR3 size: 14 residues. The germline CDR1 and CDR2 sequences are ENHRY and SYGVKD. CDR3 sequence reads: CAISALSQYNEQFF. The CDR3 DNA is TGTGCCATCAGTGCGCTGTCTCAGTACAATGAGCAGTTCTTC.

The V gene is TRBV3-1, the J gene TRBJ1-2; no reliable D call. Per germline, CDR1 LGHDT and CDR2 YNNKEL (reference sequence). CDR3 length: 12 amino acids. V was shortened by 3 bases and J by 4 bases, with 6 bases between the two germline ends. Written as DNA, the CDR3 is TGTGCCAGCAGCCACGACCCCTATGGCTACACCTTC. Encoded protein: CASSHDPYGYTF.

This clonotype was observed many times. The chain recombines TRBV20-1 with TRBJ2-1; possibly TRBD1 or TRBD2 for D (6 bases each). CDR1 DFQATT and CDR2 SNEGSKA come from the germline V gene (reference sequence). This CDR3 spans 15 amino acids. Trimming left V 0 bases short and J 7 bases short, with 16 bases between. CDR3 in amino acids: CSARDPPGAGNEQFF. Here the CDR3 DNA reads TGCAGTGCTAGAGACCCGCCGGGGGCTGGGAATGAGCAGTTCTTC.

This clonotype occurred many times. This chain connects TRBV6-6 to TRBJ2-5, with D uncertain. Germline CDR1 is MNHNY and CDR2 is SVGAGI (reference sequence). V lost 5 bases, J lost 5 bases, and 12 bases lay in between. The length of the CDR3 is 13 residues. The CDR3 spells CASSRLSRETQYF. The CDR3, as DNA: TGTGCCAGCAGTCGCCTGTCCCGCGAGACCCAGTACTTC.

This clonotype was recorded many times. The genes are TRBV20-1 and TRBJ2-1, with a possible D match to TRBD1 (6 bases). The V gene lost 7 bases and the J gene lost 6 bases, with 7 bases spanning the gap. Germline-derived CDR1 and CDR2 are DFQATT and SNEGSKA (reference sequence). CDR3 length: 10 residues. The DNA for the CDR3 is TGCAGTGGAGGGGGCAATGAGCAGTTCTTC. The encoded protein is CSGGGNEQFF.

The rearrangement links TRBV3-1 to TRBJ1-5, with D unresolved. This CDR3 comprises 15 residues. V dropped 0 bases and J dropped 1 base, with 7 bases sitting between them. Germline V gene data show CDR1 as LGHDT and CDR2 as YNNKEL (reference sequence). CDR3 DNA sequence: TGTGCCAGCAGCCAAGATACGCGGAGCAATCAGCCCCAGCATTTT. Amino acids: CASSQDTRSNQPQHF.